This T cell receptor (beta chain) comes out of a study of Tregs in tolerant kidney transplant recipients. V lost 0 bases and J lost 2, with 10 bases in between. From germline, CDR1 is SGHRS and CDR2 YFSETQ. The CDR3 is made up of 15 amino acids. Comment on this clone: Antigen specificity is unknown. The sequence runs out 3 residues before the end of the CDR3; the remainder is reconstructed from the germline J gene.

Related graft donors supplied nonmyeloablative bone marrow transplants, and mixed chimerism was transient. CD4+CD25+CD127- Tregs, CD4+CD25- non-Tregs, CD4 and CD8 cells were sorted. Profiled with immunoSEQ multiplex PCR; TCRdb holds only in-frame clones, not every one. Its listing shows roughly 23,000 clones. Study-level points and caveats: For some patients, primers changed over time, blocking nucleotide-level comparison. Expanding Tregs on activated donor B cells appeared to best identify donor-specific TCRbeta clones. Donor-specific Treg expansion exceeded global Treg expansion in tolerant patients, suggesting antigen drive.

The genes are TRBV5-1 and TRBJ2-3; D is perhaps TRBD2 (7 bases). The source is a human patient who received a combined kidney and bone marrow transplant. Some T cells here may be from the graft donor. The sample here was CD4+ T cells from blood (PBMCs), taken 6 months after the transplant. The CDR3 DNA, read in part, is TGCGCCAGCAGCTTGGCGGGGGGCCACACAGATACG. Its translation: CASSLAGGHTDT. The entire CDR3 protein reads CASSLAGGHTDTQYF.